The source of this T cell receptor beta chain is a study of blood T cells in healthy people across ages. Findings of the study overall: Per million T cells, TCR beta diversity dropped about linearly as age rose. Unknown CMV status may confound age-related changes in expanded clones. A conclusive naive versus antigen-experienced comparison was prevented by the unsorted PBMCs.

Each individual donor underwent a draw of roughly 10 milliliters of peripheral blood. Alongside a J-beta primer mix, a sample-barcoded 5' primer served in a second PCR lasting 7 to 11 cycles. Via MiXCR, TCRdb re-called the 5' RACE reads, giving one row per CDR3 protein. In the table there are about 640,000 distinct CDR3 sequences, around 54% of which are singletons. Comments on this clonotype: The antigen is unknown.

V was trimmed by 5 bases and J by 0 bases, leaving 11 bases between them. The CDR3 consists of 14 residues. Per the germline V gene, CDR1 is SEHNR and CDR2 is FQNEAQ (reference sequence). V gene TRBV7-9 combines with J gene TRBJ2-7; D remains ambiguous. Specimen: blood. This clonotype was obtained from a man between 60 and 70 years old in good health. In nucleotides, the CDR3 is TGTGCCAGCAGCCGTACACAGAGCTCCTACGAGCAGTACTTC. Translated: CASSRTQSSYEQYF.